One sample yielded the 27 T cell receptor beta chains listed below, sequenced in a study of T cells in Graves' hyperthyroidism and ophthalmopathy. TCR beta CDR3 region amplification was performed from RNA transcripts. The HTBI primer set drove a first-round RT-PCR of the TCR CDR3. TCRdb passed the multiplex PCR reads through MiXCR, listing each CDR3 protein once. Counted here are approximately 430,000 distinct CDR3 sequences, roughly 14% occurring once; the ten biggest clones make up roughly 7.7%. Sample: blood. These TCRs come from a woman aged 18-29 years with Graves' hyperthyroidism.

The chain joins TRBV12-3 or TRBV12-4 to TRBJ2-5; tentative D call: TRBD2 (5 bases). The V end lost 6 bases, the J end lost 3 bases, and 14 bases lay between the germline ends. This CDR3 is built from 14 residues. The CDR3 sequence is CASSPGISKETQYF. The DNA for the CDR3 is TGTGCCAGCAGCCCCGGGATTTCCAAAGAGACCCAGTACTTC.

This clonotype was seen only a few times. The chain joins TRBV27 to TRBJ2-6, with D uncertain. This CDR3 region has 15 residues. V was shortened by 2 bases and J by 4 bases, with 9 bases between the two germline ends. The germline CDR1 and CDR2 sequences are MNHEY and SMNVEV (reference sequence). The CDR3 here is CASSLRDSGANVLTF. The CDR3, as DNA: TGTGCCAGCAGTTTAAGGGATTCCGGGGCCAACGTCCTGACTTTC.

The sample holds one count of this clonotype. A single base separates this from a much larger clone, so it may be a read error. The chain links TRBV20-1 to TRBJ1-1, with D hard to call. The CDR3 contains 13 residues. V shed 3 bases and J shed 1 base, with 9 bases lying between them. Looked up from germline, CDR1 is DFQATT and CDR2 is SNEGSKA (reference sequence). Here the CDR3 DNA reads TGCAGTGCTAGCTGGGCTTCGAACACTGAAGCTTTCTTT. It codes for CSASWASNTEAFF.

This clonotype showed up many times. V is TRBV10-3 and J is TRBJ2-7; D remains unclear. Germline loops: CDR1 ENHRY, CDR2 SYGVKD. V was pared by 0 bases and J by 5 bases, with 2 bases between. This CDR3 has 11 amino acids. The CDR3 spells CAISESNEQYF. The CDR3 coding sequence is TGTGCCATCAGTGAGTCGAACGAGCAGTACTTC.

The rearrangement links TRBV9 to TRBJ1-2, with TRBD1 matching over 9 bases. This CDR3 contains 15 residues. V gave up 3 bases and J gave up 3 bases; unmatched junction bases: 6. Germline CDR1 and CDR2: SGDLS and YYNGEE. The DNA for the CDR3 is TGTGCCAGCAGCGCCCGGGACAGGGAGGACTATGGCTACACCTTC. This encodes CASSARDREDYGYTF. Using reference TRBV9 and TRBJ1-2 for the parts outside the CDR3, the full variable domain is DSGVTQTPKHLITATGQRVTLRCSPRSGDLSVYWYQQSLDQGLQFLIQYYNGEERAKGNILERFSAQQFPDLHSELNLSSLELGDSALYFCASSARDREDYGYTFGSGTRLTVV.

Ten or more counts support this clonotype. The rearrangement uses TRBV11-3 and TRBJ2-7; the D call may be TRBD1 or TRBD2 (6 bases each). This CDR3 region has 15 residues. Germline assignment: CDR1 SGHNT and CDR2 YENEEA. V lost 5 bases, J lost 4 bases, and 18 bases lay in between. The CDR3 bases are TGTGCCAGCAGCCCGTTTGTCCGGGGGCGGTACGAGCAGTACTTC. Protein: CASSPFVRGRYEQYF.

This chain connects TRBV5-6 to TRBJ1-4, with 10 bases lining up with TRBD1. The CDR3 runs 15 residues. Per germline, CDR1 SGHDT and CDR2 YYEEEE. Trimming cost V 4 bases and J 11 bases; bases outside gene matches: 11. The CDR3 nucleotides are TGTGCCAGCAGCACATCGGGACAGGGGATAGGGAAACTGTTTTTT. This codes for CASSTSGQGIGKLFF.

This clonotype appeared many times. This sequence joins TRBV6-4 and TRBJ2-1, with TRBD2 matching 7 bases. The CDR3 spans 15 residues. V was pared by 4 bases and J by 4 bases, with 7 bases of the junction left unmatched. CDR1 MRHNA and CDR2 SNTAGT come from the germline V gene. The chain's CDR3 is CASSVAGGGYNEQFF. Written as DNA, the CDR3 is TGTGCCAGCAGTGTAGCGGGCGGCGGGTACAATGAGCAGTTCTTC.

V gene TRBV27 combines with J gene TRBJ2-7, with 8 bases fitting TRBD2. From germline, CDR1 is MNHEY and CDR2 SMNVEV (reference sequence). This CDR3 has 15 amino acids. Trimming took 10 bases from V and 5 from J; bases not matched to a gene: 16. CDR3 sequence (DNA): TGTGCCACCTCAAGTGGGACTAGAGTGCCCCACGAGCAGTACTTC. It translates to CATSSGTRVPHEQYF.

This clonotype was counted many times. This chain connects TRBV9 to TRBJ2-2, with 12 bases identical to TRBD2. V trimming: 2 bases; J trimming: 9 bases; junction bases outside the gene matches: 5. Germline-derived CDR1 and CDR2 are SGDLS and YYNGEE. This CDR3 spans 15 amino acids. CDR3 sequence reads: CASSVRLAGDRELFF. CDR3 bases: TGTGCCAGCAGCGTGAGACTAGCGGGGGACCGGGAGCTGTTTTTT.

This clonotype was seen at least ten times. The chain is built from TRBV27 and TRBJ2-7; 13 nucleotides match TRBD2. CDR3 length: 16 residues. Germline CDR1 reads MNHEY; CDR2 reads SMNVEV (reference sequence). After removal of 4 bases from V and 4 bases from J, the junction contained 7 bases not matched to a gene. CDR3 sequence (DNA): TGTGCCAGCAGTTCATCTGGGACTAGCGGGAAATACGAGCAGTACTTC. Translation gives CASSSSGTSGKYEQYF.

This sequence joins TRBV2 and TRBJ1-5; no clear D gene. The V gene's germline CDR1 is SNHLY and CDR2 FYNNEI. This CDR3 contains 13 residues. V gave up 4 bases and J gave up 5 bases, with 9 bases separating them. CDR3 bases: TGTGCCAGCAGTGTGGTCGAAGATCAGCCCCAGCATTTT. Protein: CASSVVEDQPQHF. The full variable domain, completed using reference TRBV2 and TRBJ1-5, is EPEVTQTPSHQVTQMGQEVILRCVPISNHLYFYWYRQILGQKVEFLVSFYNNEISEKSEIFDDQFSVERPDGSNFTLKIRSTKLEDSAMYFCASSVVEDQPQHFGDGTRLSIL.

This clonotype occurred a few times. This chain links TRBV13 with TRBJ2-6; the match to TRBD1 covers 9 bases. V gave up 3 bases and J gave up 3 bases; unmatched junction bases: 3. CDR3 length equals 16 residues. Germline CDR1 is PRHDT and CDR2 is FYEKMQ (reference sequence). In DNA form, the CDR3 reads TGTGCCAGCAGCTTGGACAGGGGATTTGGGGCCAACGTCCTGACTTTC. Translation gives CASSLDRGFGANVLTF.

Only a few counts were recorded for this clonotype. CDR3 nucleotides: TGCGCCAGCAGCCAAGAACAGGGGGAGGGTACGCAGTATTTT. Protein sequence: CASSQEQGEGTQYF. The chain links TRBV4-1 to TRBJ2-3; possibly TRBD1 for D (8 bases). The germline CDR1 and CDR2 sequences are MGHRA and YSYEKL. Trimming pared 0 bases from V and 8 bases from J, leaving 12 bases between. This CDR3 contains 14 residues.

The chain links TRBV2 to TRBJ2-3, with D perhaps matching TRBD2 (7 bases). V was trimmed by 1 base and J by 2 bases, leaving 13 bases between them. Germline lookup yields CDR1 SNHLY and CDR2 FYNNEI. The CDR3 spans 16 residues. CDR3 sequence reads: CASSEVRGALTDTQYF. CDR3 DNA: TGTGCCAGCAGTGAAGTTCGGGGGGCCCTCACAGATACGCAGTATTTT.

At least ten counts were recorded for this clonotype. The DNA of the CDR3 is TGTGCCAGCAGTTTAGCGCCGGAGCCCCAGCATTTT. Protein sequence: CASSLAPEPQHF. This sequence joins TRBV12-3 or TRBV12-4 and TRBJ1-5, with D unclear. This CDR3 spans 12 amino acids. The ends were cut back, 0 bases at V and 8 bases at J, with 5 bases in the middle.

The chain recombines TRBV6-5 with TRBJ2-7; 9 bases agree with TRBD1. The CDR3 runs 15 residues. Germline loops: CDR1 MNHEY, CDR2 SVGAGI. V was clipped by 2 bases and J by 6 bases; unmatched bases: 8. CDR3 sequence reads: CASSYTRTGEFEQYF. The CDR3, as DNA: TGTGCCAGCAGTTACACCCGGACAGGGGAGTTCGAGCAGTACTTC.

The CDR3 loop reads CASSEYETPRGRAFNYGYTF. CDR3 nucleotide sequence: TGTGCCAGCAGTGAATATGAAACCCCGAGGGGGAGGGCTTTTAACTATGGCTACACCTTC. The chain is built from TRBV25-1 and TRBJ1-2, with D possibly TRBD1 on 6 matching bases. Germline V lookup: CDR1 MGHDK, CDR2 SYGVNS. The CDR3 loop spans 20 amino acids. The germline V and J ends were trimmed by 0 bases and 1 base, with 24 bases remaining between them.

The chain links TRBV12-5 to TRBJ2-7; TRBD1 aligns across 11 bases. The V and J ends lost 0 bases and 3 bases, in that order; junction bases with no gene match: 7. The germline V gene has CDR1 LGHNT and CDR2 FRNRAP. The CDR3 is made up of 17 amino acids. The chain's CDR3 is CASGLVFGTGGIYEQYF. The DNA of the CDR3 is TGTGCTAGTGGTTTGGTATTCGGGACAGGGGGTATCTACGAGCAGTACTTC. Variable domain in full (rest from reference TRBV12-5 and TRBJ2-7): DARVTQTPRHKVTEMGQEVTMRCQPILGHNTVFWYRQTMMQGLELLAYFRNRAPLDDSGMPKDRFSAEMPDATLATLKIQPSEPRDSAVYFCASGLVFGTGGIYEQYFGPGTRLTVT.

This clonotype was detected only once. One base away lies a much larger clone, so this may be a sequencing read error. V is TRBV7-9 and J is TRBJ1-5, with 10 positions matching TRBD1. From germline, CDR1 is SEHNR and CDR2 FQNEAQ (reference sequence). This CDR3 spans 13 amino acids. Germline trimming cut 5 bases from V and 9 bases from J; bases unmatched to any gene: 4. In nucleotides, the CDR3 is TGTGCCAGCAGCGACAGGGGGCGGCCGCCCCAGCATTTT. It encodes CASSDRGRPPQHF. The variable domain in full, completed from reference TRBV7-9 and TRBJ1-5, reads DTGVSQNPRHKITKRGQNVTFRCDPISEHNRLYWYRQTLGQGPEFLTYFQNEAQLEKSRLLSDRFSAERPKGSFSTLEIQRTEQGDSAMYLCASSDRGRPPQHFGDGTRLSIL.

This clonotype was recorded at least ten times. The chain joins TRBV3-1 to TRBJ2-3, with TRBD2 identical over 9 bases. Per the germline V gene, CDR1 is LGHDT and CDR2 is YNNKEL (reference sequence). The CDR3 totals 14 residues. V was pared by 3 bases and J by 4 bases, with 2 bases of the junction left unmatched. For the CDR3, the DNA is TGTGCCAGCAGCCAGCGGGGGGGCGCAGATACGCAGTATTTT. Amino acid sequence: CASSQRGGADTQYF.

This clonotype was observed a few times. The J gene is TRBJ1-3, the V gene TRBV11-2, with D possibly TRBD1 on 5 matching bases. CDR1 and CDR2 (germline): SGHAT, FQNNGV. This CDR3 is built from 14 residues. V lost 5 bases, J lost 4 bases, and 12 bases lay in between. The CDR3 loop is CASSPGPGGNTIYF. The CDR3 DNA sequence: TGTGCCAGCAGCCCGGGACCTGGGGGAAACACCATATATTTT.

This clonotype came up many times. The chain joins TRBV6-1 to TRBJ2-3, with D tentatively TRBD2 (5 bases). V shed 2 bases and J shed 6 bases, with 12 bases lying between them. The CDR3 length is 14 residues. Germline V gene data show CDR1 as MNHNS and CDR2 as SASEGT. CDR3 region: CASSETVARDTQYF. The CDR3 DNA follows: TGTGCCAGCAGTGAAACGGTAGCGAGGGATACGCAGTATTTT.

This clonotype was counted ten times or more. This chain links TRBV6-2 or TRBV6-3 with TRBJ2-3; TRBD2 aligns across 10 bases. The V segment lost 5 bases and the J segment 1 base; nucleotides outside the gene matches: 3. The CDR3 runs 15 residues. Looked up from germline, CDR1 is MNHEY and CDR2 is SVGEGT. CDR3 DNA sequence: TGTGCCAGCAGTGTAGCGGGAGGACGCACAGATACGCAGTATTTT. This gives the protein CASSVAGGRTDTQYF.

This clonotype was seen more than once but under ten times. The rearrangement joins TRBV20-1 to TRBJ1-5; unclear D gene. The length of the CDR3 is 13 residues. CDR1 and CDR2 (germline): DFQATT, SNEGSKA (reference sequence). Deletions cut 0 bases from V and 0 bases from J, with 3 bases between. CDR3 DNA: TGCAGTGCTAGAGACAATAGCAATCAGCCCCAGCATTTT. It codes for CSARDNSNQPQHF.

This clonotype was seen a few times. J is TRBJ1-2 and V is TRBV9, with 9 bases lining up with TRBD1. J was trimmed by 2 bases and V by 3 bases; bases with no gene match: 8. The CDR3 has 16 amino acids. Germline CDR1 and CDR2: SGDLS and YYNGEE. The DNA of the CDR3 is TGTGCCAGCAGCGCCTCTCCGGGACAGGGAAACTATGGCTACACCTTC. Encoded protein: CASSASPGQGNYGYTF.

This clonotype was detected only a few times. The rearrangement joins TRBV9 to TRBJ1-2, with TRBD1 matching over 12 bases. Germline lookup yields CDR1 SGDLS and CDR2 YYNGEE. V shed 3 bases and J 8 bases; nucleotides not matched to a gene: 11. CDR3 length equals 16 residues. The CDR3 nucleotides are TGTGCCAGCAGCGCGGGGGACAGGGGGCAATTTTACGGCTACACCTTC. Its translation: CASSAGDRGQFYGYTF.